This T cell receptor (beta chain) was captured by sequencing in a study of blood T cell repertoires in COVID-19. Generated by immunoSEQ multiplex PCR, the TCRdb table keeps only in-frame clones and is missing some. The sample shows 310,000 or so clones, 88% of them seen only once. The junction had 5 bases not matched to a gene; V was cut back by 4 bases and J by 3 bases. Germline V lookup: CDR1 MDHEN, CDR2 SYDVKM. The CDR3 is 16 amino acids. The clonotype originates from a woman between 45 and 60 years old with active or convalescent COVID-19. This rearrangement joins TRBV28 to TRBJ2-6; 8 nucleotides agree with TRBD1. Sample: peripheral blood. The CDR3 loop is CASSSGGAYGANVLTF. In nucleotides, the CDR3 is TGTGCCAGCAGTTCAGGGGGCGCGTATGGGGCCAACGTCCTGACTTTC. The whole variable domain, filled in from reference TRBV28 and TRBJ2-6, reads DVKVTQSSRYLVKRTGEKVFLECVQDMDHENMFWYRQDPGLGLRLIYFSYDVKMKEKGDIPEGYSVSREKKERFSLILESASTNQTSMYLCASSSGGAYGANVLTFGAGSRLTVL.